This TCR beta chain was found in a study of T cells after yellow fever vaccination (dated by TCRdb to between 2019 and 2020). Notes on the research overall: The SMART-Seq v4 Ultra Low Input RNA kit was used to prepare libraries from fractions with low cell numbers. Blood samples were taken at several timepoints before and after primary and secondary immunization, and bulk PBMC replicates and cell subsets were isolated. Two healthy male donors made up the cohort, one aged 18 to 30 years and the other aged 30 to 39 years. To follow T-cell clones before and after both primary and booster YFV17D yellow fever vaccination, bulk TCR alpha and beta repertoires underwent longitudinal sequencing.

CDR1 is given as SGHTA and CDR2 as FQGNSA, both from the germline V gene. After removal of 5 bases from V and 3 bases from J, the junction retains 4 bases not matched to a gene. Measured from the cysteine to the phenylalanine, the CDR3 is 14 residues long. The read is trimmed to its CDR3 DNA, 42 bases read in frame from base 1. TCR cDNA was synthesized by 5'RACE template switching, through which a universal primer site and unique molecular identifiers were introduced. Priming of cDNA synthesis was performed from both the TCR alpha and TCR beta constant segments. Library amplification used two PCR steps, and the second PCR step added sample barcodes and sequencing adapters. Sequencing of the libraries was done on either Illumina HiSeq 2500 (2x100 bp) or NovaSeq (2x150 bp). Per the source publication's procedure: Reads were demultiplexed and collapsed into UMI consensus sequences with MIGEC, and V(D)J alignment was performed with MiXCR. Using edgeR on replicate PBMC samples, clonotypes were called vaccine-responding if FDR was below 0.01 and the log2 fold change was above 5 up to day 15. Each bulk clonotype received a CD4 or CD8 identity based on whether the sequenced CD4 or CD8 repertoire contained that clonotype at higher abundance. Using fastp trimming at Q25 and MiXCR clonotype assembly, TCRdb reanalyzed the public sequencing data and kept in-frame beta chains. CDR3 protein sequences are deduplicated, and each keeps its most common genes and DNA. None of the V and J calls come from the authors' own analysis; TCRdb made them. The sample data list 100,000 to 150,000 distinct CDR3 sequences, and under 8% of these were observed just once. Roughly 2.5% of the sample is taken by the ten largest.

Paper-wide results and their limitations: A small fraction of clonotypes appeared in both the CD4 and CD8 compartments, likely as a result of convergent recombination. The study included only a couple of donors, which limits how far the findings can be generalized. Most clones expanded after primary vaccination were re-detected after the booster (around 96% of CD4 and approximately 88% of CD8), suggesting broad memory maintenance. Compared with the primary T-cell response, the secondary T-cell response was faster but weaker, reaching its peak on day 5 rather than on day 15. Because abundant contaminating clonotypes from the bulk population could be contained in FACS-sorted repertoires, computational filtering was required.

This clonotype came up many times. Its antigen is still unknown. No qualities accompany the bases; no much larger clone lies one base away. Sample treatment or condition, as interpreted from the label and publication: live attenuated yellow fever vaccine strain. PBMCs were isolated from peripheral blood using a standard Ficoll-Paque protocol. CD4 and CD8 T-cell fractions were isolated with Dynabeads CD4 and CD8 positive selection kits. RNA was extracted with TriZol from bulk PBMCs, CD4 and CD8 fractions, and dextramer-positive and dextramer-negative fractions. The material was CD4+ T cells sorted from PBMCs, obtained roughly 10 days after the first yellow fever vaccination. This receptor chain uses TRBV7-2 and TRBJ2-3, and 8 bases in between align with TRBD2. The sequence derives from a man aged 18 to 29 who received the YFV17D yellow fever vaccine. The nucleotide sequence reads as follows: TGTGCCAGCAGCGGCGGGGGGTGGACAGATACGCAGTATTTT. The translation is CASSGGGWTDTQYF.